Presented here are 11 T cell receptor beta chains from one specimen sequenced in a study of technical replicates of blood from several donors. TCRdb keeps only in-frame clones here, not all; method: immunoSEQ multiplex PCR. The sample shows over 85,000 clones, around 96% of them seen only once. The sequenced sample consisted of T cells isolated from PBMCs. These receptors were taken from a human donor in good health.

The gene calls are TRBV7-8 and TRBJ2-3; 8 nucleotides match TRBD1. The CDR3 sequence is 12 residues long. The trim removed 5 bases at V and 8 bases at J, leaving 3 bases unmatched. Germline V gene sequence: CDR1 SGHVS, CDR2 FQNEAQ. The chain's CDR3 is CASSPGQGTQYF. The DNA of the CDR3 is TGTGCCAGCAGCCCAGGACAGGGTACGCAGTATTTT.

V and J are TRBV11-3 and TRBJ2-1, with 9 positions matching TRBD2. The V and J ends lost 4 bases and 5 bases, in that order; junction bases with no gene match: 9. The CDR3 is 16 residues long. Germline CDR1 reads SGHNT; CDR2 reads YENEEA. In DNA form, the CDR3 reads TGTGCCAGCAGCTCCGATAGCGGGGGCGGCGACAATGAGCAGTTCTTC. Translating gives CASSSDSGGGDNEQFF.

This clone was counted once. The rearrangement joins TRBV30 to TRBJ2-2, with D unresolved. Trimming removed 7 bases at V and 8 bases at J, with 8 bases between. Germline CDR1 reads GTSNPN; CDR2 reads SVGIG (reference sequence). The CDR3 is 10 residues long. The CDR3 DNA follows: TGTGCCTTCGGAGCTGGGGAGCTGTTTTTT. As protein: CAFGAGELFF.

The chain has TRBV9 and TRBJ1-5; D is uncertain. The length of the CDR3 is 15 residues. Germline assignment: CDR1 SGDLS and CDR2 YYNGEE. Trimming cost V 6 bases and J 2 bases, with 15 bases left between them. CDR3 sequence (DNA): TGTGCCAGCAACTCCCCCGAGGGCGGCAATCAGCCCCAGCATTTT. It specifies CASNSPEGGNQPQHF.

The CDR3 coding sequence is TGTGCCAGCAGCCAAGAAGCAAGCCTAGCGGGAGGATTCGGAGAGACCCAGTACTTC. It encodes CASSQEASLAGGFGETQYF. This chain links TRBV14 with TRBJ2-5; 11 bases fit TRBD2. After removal of 0 bases from V and 4 bases from J, the junction contained 13 bases not matched to a gene. CDR3 length: 19 residues. Germline values: CDR1 SGHDN, CDR2 FVKESK.

J is TRBJ1-2 and V is TRBV2; 9 bases are shared with TRBD1. The CDR3 has 14 amino acids. Germline V gene data show CDR1 as SNHLY and CDR2 as FYNNEI. V lost 8 bases, J lost 3 bases, and 7 bases stayed unmatched. CDR3 coding DNA: TGTGCCAGCTTGCTGACAGGGGGGGACTATGGCTACACCTTC. Translation gives CASLLTGGDYGYTF. The full variable domain, completed using reference TRBV2 and TRBJ1-2, is EPEVTQTPSHQVTQMGQEVILRCVPISNHLYFYWYRQILGQKVEFLVSFYNNEISEKSEIFDDQFSVERPDGSNFTLKIRSTKLEDSAMYFCASLLTGGDYGYTFGSGTRLTVV.

This chain joins TRBV11-2 and TRBJ2-7; the match to TRBD2 covers 9 bases. In germline, CDR1 is SGHAT, CDR2 FQNNGV. Losses at the gene ends were 3 bases for V and 4 bases for J; bases not matched to a gene: 4. This CDR3 contains 14 residues. CDR3 DNA sequence: TGTGCCAGCAGCTTGGGTAGCGGGAGATACGAGCAGTACTTC. Its translation: CASSLGSGRYEQYF. Using reference TRBV11-2 and TRBJ2-7 for the parts outside the CDR3, the full variable domain is EAGVAQSPRYKIIEKRQSVAFWCNPISGHATLYWYQQILGQGPKLLIQFQNNGVVDDSQLPKDRFSAERLKGVDSTLKIQPAKLEDSAVYLCASSLGSGRYEQYFGPGTRLTVT.

V gene TRBV27 combines with J gene TRBJ2-2; weak D call: TRBD2 (5 bases). The CDR3 covers 15 residues. Trimming took off 5 bases at V and 4 bases at J, with 14 bases between the two ends. CDR1 is MNHEY, CDR2 SMNVEV, per germline (reference sequence). In nucleotides, the CDR3 is TGTGCCAGCAGTATCGCCTTACGGGGCACCGGGGAGCTGTTTTTT. It is translated as CASSIALRGTGELFF.

This rearrangement joins TRBV18 to TRBJ2-1, with TRBD2 as a possible D gene (6 bases). Germline CDR1 and CDR2: KGHSH and LQKENI. The CDR3 has 16 residues. V was shortened by 1 base and J by 0 bases, with 10 bases between the two germline ends. Here the CDR3 DNA reads TGTGCCAGCTCACCACGGAACGGGAGCTCCTACAATGAGCAGTTCTTC. Encoded protein: CASSPRNGSSYNEQFF.

The chain carries TRBV30 and TRBJ2-7; perhaps TRBD1 as D (5 bases). Between the trimmed V and J ends, which lost 1 base and 6 bases, there was a span of 19 bases. From germline, CDR1 is GTSNPN and CDR2 SVGIG (reference sequence). The CDR3 spans 15 residues. The CDR3 DNA follows: TGTGCCTGGAGTGGTAGTACAGGCCCCTTGGGCGAGCAGTACTTC. This encodes CAWSGSTGPLGEQYF.

The chain carries TRBV10-3 and TRBJ2-7; 12 bases map to TRBD2. Per germline, CDR1 ENHRY and CDR2 SYGVKD. J gave up 2 bases and V 7 bases, and 6 bases lay outside the gene matches. This CDR3 has 15 amino acids. This CDR3 reads CAITELAGGTYEQYF. CDR3 DNA: TGTGCCATCACCGAACTAGCGGGAGGAACCTACGAGCAGTACTTC.